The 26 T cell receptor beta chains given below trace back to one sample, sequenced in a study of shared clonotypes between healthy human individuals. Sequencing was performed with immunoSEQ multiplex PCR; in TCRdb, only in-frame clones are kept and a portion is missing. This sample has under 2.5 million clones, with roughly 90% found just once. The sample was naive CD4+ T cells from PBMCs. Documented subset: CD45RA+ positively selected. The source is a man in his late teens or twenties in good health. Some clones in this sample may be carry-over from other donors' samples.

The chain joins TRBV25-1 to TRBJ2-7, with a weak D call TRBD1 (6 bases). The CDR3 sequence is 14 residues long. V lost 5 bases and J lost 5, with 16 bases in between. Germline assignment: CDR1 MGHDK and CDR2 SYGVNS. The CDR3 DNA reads TGTGCCAGCAGTACCTCTGGACAGTTCCACGAGCAGTACTTC. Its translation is CASSTSGQFHEQYF.

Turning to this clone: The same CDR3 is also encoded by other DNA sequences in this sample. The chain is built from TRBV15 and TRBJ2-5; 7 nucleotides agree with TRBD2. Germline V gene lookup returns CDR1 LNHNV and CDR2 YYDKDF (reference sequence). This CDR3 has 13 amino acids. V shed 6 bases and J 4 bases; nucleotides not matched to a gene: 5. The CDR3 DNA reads TGTGCCACCAGTCGGGGAGGGCGAGAGACCCAGTACTTC. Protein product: CATSRGGRETQYF. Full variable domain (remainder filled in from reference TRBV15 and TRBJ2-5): DAMVIQNPRYQVTQFGKPVTLSCSQTLNHNVMYWYQQKSSQAPKLLFHYYDKDFNNEADTPDNFQSRRPNTSFCFLDIRSPGLGDTAMYLCATSRGGRETQYFGPGTRLLVL.

CDR3 residues: CATSSTGVRETQYF. The CDR3 DNA reads as TGTGCCACCAGTTCAACAGGGGTCCGGGAGACCCAGTACTTC. The gene calls are TRBV15 and TRBJ2-5, with TRBD1 matching over 7 bases. This CDR3 is built from 14 residues. Unmatched junction bases numbered 9, after V lost 6 bases and J lost 5 bases. Germline V gene sequence: CDR1 LNHNV, CDR2 YYDKDF (reference sequence).

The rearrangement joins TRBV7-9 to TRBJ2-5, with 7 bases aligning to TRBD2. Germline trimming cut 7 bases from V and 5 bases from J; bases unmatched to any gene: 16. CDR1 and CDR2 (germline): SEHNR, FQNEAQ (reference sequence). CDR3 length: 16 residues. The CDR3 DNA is TGTGCCAGCAACCCAGGTCTTGGCGGGAGTTGGGAGACCCAGTACTTC. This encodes CASNPGLGGSWETQYF.

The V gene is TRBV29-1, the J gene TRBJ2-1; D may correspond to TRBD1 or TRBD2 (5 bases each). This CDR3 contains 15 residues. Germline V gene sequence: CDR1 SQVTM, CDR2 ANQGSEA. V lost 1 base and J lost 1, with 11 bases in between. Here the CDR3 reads CSVEGGTSSYNEQFF. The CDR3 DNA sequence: TGCAGCGTTGAAGGGGGGACCTCATCCTACAATGAGCAGTTCTTC.

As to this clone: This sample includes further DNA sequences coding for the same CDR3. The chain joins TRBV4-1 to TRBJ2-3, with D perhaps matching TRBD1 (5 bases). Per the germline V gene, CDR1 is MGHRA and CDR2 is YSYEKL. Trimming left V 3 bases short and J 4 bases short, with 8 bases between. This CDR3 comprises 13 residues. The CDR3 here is CASSQEGADTQYF. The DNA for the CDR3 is TGCGCCAGCAGCCAGGAAGGGGCAGATACGCAGTATTTT.

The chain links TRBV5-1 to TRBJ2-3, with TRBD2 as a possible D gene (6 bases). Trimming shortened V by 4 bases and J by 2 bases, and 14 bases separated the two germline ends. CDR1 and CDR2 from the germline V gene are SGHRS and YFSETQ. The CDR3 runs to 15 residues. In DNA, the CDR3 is TGCGCCAGCAGCCCCGGGACTCCTATCACAGATACGCAGTATTTT. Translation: CASSPGTPITDTQYF.

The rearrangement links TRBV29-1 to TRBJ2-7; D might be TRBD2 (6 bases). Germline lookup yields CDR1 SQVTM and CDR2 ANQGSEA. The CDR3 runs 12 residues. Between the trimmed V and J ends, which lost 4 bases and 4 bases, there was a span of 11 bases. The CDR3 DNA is TGCAGCGTTGCTTACGCGGGATACGAGCAGTACTTC. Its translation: CSVAYAGYEQYF.

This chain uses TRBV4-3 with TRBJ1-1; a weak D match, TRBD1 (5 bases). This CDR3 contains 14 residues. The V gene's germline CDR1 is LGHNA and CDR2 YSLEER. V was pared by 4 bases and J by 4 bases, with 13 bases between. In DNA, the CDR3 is TGCGCCAGCAGCCCTCGGGGGGGAAGCACTGAAGCTTTCTTT. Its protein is CASSPRGGSTEAFF.

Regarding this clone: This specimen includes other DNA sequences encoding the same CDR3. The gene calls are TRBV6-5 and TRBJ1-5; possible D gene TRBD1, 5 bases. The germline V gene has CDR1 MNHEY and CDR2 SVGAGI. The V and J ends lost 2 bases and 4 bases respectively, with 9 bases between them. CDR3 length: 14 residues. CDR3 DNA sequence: TGTGCCAGCAGTTACAGGGGAGGGAATCAGCCCCAGCATTTT. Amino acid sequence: CASSYRGGNQPQHF.

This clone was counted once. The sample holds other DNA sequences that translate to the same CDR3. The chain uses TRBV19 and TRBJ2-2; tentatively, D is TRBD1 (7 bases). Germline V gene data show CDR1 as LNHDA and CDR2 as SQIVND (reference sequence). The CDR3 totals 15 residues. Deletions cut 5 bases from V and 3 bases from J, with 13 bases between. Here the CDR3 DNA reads TGTGCCAGTAGTCTCGCAGGGGGGTACACCGGGGAGCTGTTTTTT. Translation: CASSLAGGYTGELFF. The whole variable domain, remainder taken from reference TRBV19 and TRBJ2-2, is DGGITQSPKYLFRKEGQNVTLSCEQNLNHDAMYWYRQDPGQGLRLIYYSQIVNDFQKGDIAEGYSVSREKKESFPLTVTSAQKNPTAFYLCASSLAGGYTGELFFGEGSRLTVL.

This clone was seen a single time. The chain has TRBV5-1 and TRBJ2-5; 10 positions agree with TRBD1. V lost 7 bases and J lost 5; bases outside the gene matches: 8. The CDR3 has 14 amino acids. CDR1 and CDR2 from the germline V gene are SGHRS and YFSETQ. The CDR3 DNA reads TGCGCCAGCCAGACAGGGGGCATTGGGGAGACCCAGTACTTC. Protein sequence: CASQTGGIGETQYF.

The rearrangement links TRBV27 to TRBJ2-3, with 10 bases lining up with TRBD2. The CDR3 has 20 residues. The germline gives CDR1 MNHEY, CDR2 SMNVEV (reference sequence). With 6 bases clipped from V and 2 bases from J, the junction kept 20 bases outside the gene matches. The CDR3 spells CASSPRGLAGVFGDTDTQYF. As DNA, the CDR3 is TGTGCCAGCAGCCCCAGGGGGCTAGCGGGAGTTTTCGGGGACACAGATACGCAGTATTTT.

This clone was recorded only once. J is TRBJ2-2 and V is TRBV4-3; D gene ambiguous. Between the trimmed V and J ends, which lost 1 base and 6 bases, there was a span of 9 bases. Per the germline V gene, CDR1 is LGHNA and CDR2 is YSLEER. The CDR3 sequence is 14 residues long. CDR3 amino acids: CASSQGPAAGELFF. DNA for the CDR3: TGCGCCAGCAGCCAAGGACCCGCGGCCGGGGAGCTGTTTTTT.

This chain's CDR3 is CATSRPDRADGYTF. The CDR3 bases are TGTGCCACCAGCAGACCAGACAGGGCAGATGGCTACACCTTC. This rearrangement joins TRBV15 to TRBJ1-2, with TRBD1 matching 7 bases. The CDR3 runs 14 residues. The V gene's germline CDR1 is LNHNV and CDR2 YYDKDF (reference sequence). V shed 2 bases and J 6 bases; nucleotides not matched to a gene: 6.

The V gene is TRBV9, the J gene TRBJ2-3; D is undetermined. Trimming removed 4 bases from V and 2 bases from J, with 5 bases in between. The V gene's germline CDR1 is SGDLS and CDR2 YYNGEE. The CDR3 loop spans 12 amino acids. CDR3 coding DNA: TGTGCCAGCAGCACCCCCACAGATACGCAGTATTTT. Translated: CASSTPTDTQYF.

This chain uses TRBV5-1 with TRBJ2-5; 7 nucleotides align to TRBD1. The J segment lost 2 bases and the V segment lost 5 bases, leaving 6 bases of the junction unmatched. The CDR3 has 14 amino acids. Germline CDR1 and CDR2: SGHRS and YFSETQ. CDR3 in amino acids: CASRPRQGQETQYF. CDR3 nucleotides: TGCGCCAGCAGACCTAGACAGGGTCAAGAGACCCAGTACTTC.

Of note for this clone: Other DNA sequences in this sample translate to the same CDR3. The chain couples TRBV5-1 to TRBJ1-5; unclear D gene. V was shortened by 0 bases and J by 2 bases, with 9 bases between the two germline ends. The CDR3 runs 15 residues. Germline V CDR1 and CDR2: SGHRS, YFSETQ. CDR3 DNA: TGCGCCAGCAGCTTGGGAGGGAGTGGCAATCAGCCCCAGCATTTT. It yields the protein CASSLGGSGNQPQHF.

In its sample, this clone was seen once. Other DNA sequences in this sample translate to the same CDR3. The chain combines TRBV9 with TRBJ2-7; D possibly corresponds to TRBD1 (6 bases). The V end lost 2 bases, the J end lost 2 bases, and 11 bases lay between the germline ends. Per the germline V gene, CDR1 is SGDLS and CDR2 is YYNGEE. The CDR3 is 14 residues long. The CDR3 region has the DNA TGTGCCAGCAGCGTGGCGACAGGTCCCTACGAGCAGTACTTC. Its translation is CASSVATGPYEQYF.

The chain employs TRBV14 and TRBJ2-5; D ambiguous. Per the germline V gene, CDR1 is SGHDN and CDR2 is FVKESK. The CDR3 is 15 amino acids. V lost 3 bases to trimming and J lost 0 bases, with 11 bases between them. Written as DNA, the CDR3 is TGTGCCAGCAGCCAGGCCAGCCTGTACCAAGAGACCCAGTACTTC. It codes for CASSQASLYQETQYF.

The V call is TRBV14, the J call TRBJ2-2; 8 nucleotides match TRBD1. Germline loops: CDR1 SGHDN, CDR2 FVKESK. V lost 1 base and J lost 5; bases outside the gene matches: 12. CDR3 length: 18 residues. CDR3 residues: CASSQGQGASRWTGELFF. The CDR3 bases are TGTGCCAGCAGCCAAGGTCAGGGGGCAAGTCGTTGGACCGGGGAGCTGTTTTTT.

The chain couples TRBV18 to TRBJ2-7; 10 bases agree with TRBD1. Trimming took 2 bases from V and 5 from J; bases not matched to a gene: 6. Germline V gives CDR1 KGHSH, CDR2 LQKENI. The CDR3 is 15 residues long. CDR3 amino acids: CASSPVGQGYHEQYF. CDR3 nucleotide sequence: TGTGCCAGCTCACCAGTGGGACAGGGGTACCACGAGCAGTACTTC. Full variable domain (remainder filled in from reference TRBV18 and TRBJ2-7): NAGVMQNPRHLVRRRGQEARLRCSPMKGHSHVYWYRQLPEEGLKFMVYLQKENIIDESGMPKERFSAEFPKEGPSILRIQQVVRGDSAAYFCASSPVGQGYHEQYFGPGTRLTVT.

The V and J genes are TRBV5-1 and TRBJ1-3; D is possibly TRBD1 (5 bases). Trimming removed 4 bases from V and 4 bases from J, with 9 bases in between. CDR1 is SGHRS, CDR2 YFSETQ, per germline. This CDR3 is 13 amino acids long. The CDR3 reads CASSPGLGNTIYF. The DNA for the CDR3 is TGCGCCAGCAGCCCAGGGCTGGGAAACACCATATATTTT.

The DNA of the CDR3 is TGTGCCAGCAGTCGGACGCGTGGCTACACCTTC. Encoded protein: CASSRTRGYTF. The chain joins TRBV28 to TRBJ1-2; D is unresolved. This CDR3 is 11 amino acids long. CDR1 is MDHEN, CDR2 SYDVKM, per germline. Trimming left V 5 bases short and J 7 bases short, with 8 bases between.

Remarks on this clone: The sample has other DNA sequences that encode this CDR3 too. The CDR3 DNA is TGTGCCAGCAGTTTCTACAGCAATCAGCCCCAGCATTTT. Amino acid sequence: CASSFYSNQPQHF. The chain couples TRBV28 to TRBJ1-5; D unclear. The CDR3 loop spans 13 amino acids. Per the germline V gene, CDR1 is MDHEN and CDR2 is SYDVKM. V lost 3 bases and J lost 1, with 4 bases in between. Looking up the rest from reference TRBV28 and TRBJ1-5 gives the full variable domain: DVKVTQSSRYLVKRTGEKVFLECVQDMDHENMFWYRQDPGLGLRLIYFSYDVKMKEKGDIPEGYSVSREKKERFSLILESASTNQTSMYLCASSFYSNQPQHFGDGTRLSIL.

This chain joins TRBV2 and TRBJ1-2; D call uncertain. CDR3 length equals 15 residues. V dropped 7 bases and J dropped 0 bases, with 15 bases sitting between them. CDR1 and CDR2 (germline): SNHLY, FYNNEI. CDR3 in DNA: TGTGCCAGCACCCCCCGGAAGGCCGCTAACTATGGCTACACCTTC. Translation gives CASTPRKAANYGYTF.